This T cell receptor beta chain was sequenced in a study of CD8+CD57+ T cells in acquired aplastic anemia. This CDR3 spans 16 amino acids. V lost 8 bases to trimming and J lost 3 bases; unmatched junction nucleotides: 11. Germline V gives CDR1 MNHNS, CDR2 SASEGT. TCR beta VDJ combinations and CDR3 sequences were profiled from genomic DNA. TCRdb redid the calling of the reads with MiXCR, one entry per CDR3 protein. The table records around 170,000 distinct CDR3 sequences, 63% of them present only once. The specimen sequenced was sorted CD4+, CD8+, or CD8+CD57+ T cells (not recorded which) from PBMCs. This TCR derives from a human donor in good health. J is TRBJ1-5 and V is TRBV6-1; 9 nucleotides align to TRBD1. The DNA for the CDR3 is TGTGCCAGCGGACCCGGGACAGGGAAAAACAATCAGCCCCAGCATTTT. Residues: CASGPGTGKNNQPQHF.